A selection of T cell receptor beta chains follows, all from one sample in a study of cytomegalovirus exposure and HLA in healthy donors. TCRdb keeps only in-frame clones here, not all; method: immunoSEQ multiplex PCR. The data hold 95,000 to 150,000 clones, with over 60% observed a single time. The sequenced sample consisted of PBMCs. All receptors derive from a woman aged 40 to 50 in good health and CMV-seropositive. The CDR3 runs from the conserved cysteine through the conserved F or W. D genes are given only for firm matches. Clone size is stated in some rows and not others, as once, few, many or a class when expanded.

size: NA; V: TRBV7-2; D: NA; J: TRBJ2-3; CDR3: CASSLVWLAADTQYF; DNA: TGTGCCAGCAGCTTAGTTTGGCTAGCCGCAGATACGCAGTATTTT
size: NA; V: TRBV10-3; D: TRBD1; J: TRBJ2-3; CDR3: CAIRSDRAADTQYF; DNA: TGTGCCATCAGGTCGGACAGGGCGGCAGATACGCAGTATTTT
size: NA; V: TRBV30; D: TRBD1; J: TRBJ1-2; CDR3: CAWVRRDRGLSGYTF; DNA: TGTGCCTGGGTCAGGAGGGACAGGGGGCTGAGTGGCTACACCTTC
size: few; V: TRBV27; D: TRBD1; J: TRBJ2-5; CDR3: CASSRGQGRETQYF; DNA: TGTGCCAGCAGCCGGGGACAGGGGAGGGAGACCCAGTACTTC
size: NA; V: TRBV5-1; D: NA; J: TRBJ2-5; CDR3: CASSLQGQETQYF; DNA: TGCGCCAGCAGCTTACAGGGCCAAGAGACCCAGTACTTC
size: NA; V: TRBV5-6; D: NA; J: TRBJ1-1; CDR3: CASSLHPTEAFF; DNA: TGTGCCAGCAGCTTACATCCCACTGAAGCTTTCTTT
size: NA; V: TRBV4-2; D: TRBD2; J: TRBJ2-5; CDR3: CASSQGGLAGDRSETQYF; DNA: TGTGCCAGCAGCCAAGGGGGACTAGCGGGAGACCGGTCGGAGACCCAGTACTTC
size: NA; V: TRBV7-9; D: TRBD1; J: TRBJ2-7; CDR3: CASSGGQGNEQYF; DNA: TGTGCCAGCAGCGGGGGACAGGGGAACGAGCAGTACTTC
size: NA; V: TRBV5-8; D: TRBD2; J: TRBJ2-1; CDR3: CASSSGGRGYNEQFF; DNA: TGTGCCAGCAGTAGCGGGGGCAGGGGGTACAATGAGCAGTTCTTC
size: once; V: TRBV30; D: TRBD1; J: TRBJ2-7; CDR3: CAWSRTGGEQYF; DNA: TGTGCCTGGAGTCGGACAGGGGGCGAGCAGTACTTC
size: NA; V: TRBV2; D: TRBD2; J: TRBJ2-5; CDR3: CASSISSGGSETQYF; DNA: TGTGCCAGCAGTATTTCTAGCGGGGGGTCAGAGACCCAGTACTTC
size: NA; V: TRBV5-6; D: NA; J: TRBJ1-3; CDR3: CASRPAGVPNTIYF; DNA: TGTGCCAGCAGACCCGCGGGGGTTCCAAACACCATATATTTT
size: NA; V: TRBV27; D: NA; J: TRBJ1-5; CDR3: CASGGGGNQPQHF; DNA: TGTGCCAGCGGCGGCGGAGGGAATCAGCCCCAGCATTTT
size: NA; V: TRBV11-3; D: NA; J: TRBJ2-2; CDR3: CASSQNAGELFF; DNA: TGTGCCAGCAGCCAGAACGCCGGGGAGCTGTTTTTT
size: NA; V: TRBV7-3; D: TRBD2; J: TRBJ2-2; CDR3: CASSRTSGGGELFF; DNA: TGTGCCAGCAGTCGGACTAGCGGGGGAGGGGAGCTGTTTTTT
size: NA; V: TRBV30; D: NA; J: TRBJ2-7; CDR3: CAWSVLVAGEQYF; DNA: TGTGCCTGGAGTGTACTAGTCGCAGGCGAGCAGTACTTC
size: NA; V: TRBV6-6; D: TRBD1; J: TRBJ1-5; CDR3: CASGTGGDNQPQHF; DNA: TGTGCCAGCGGGACAGGGGGGGACAATCAGCCCCAGCATTTT
size: NA; V: TRBV14; D: TRBD1; J: TRBJ1-2; CDR3: CASSQEFGTGRPGAYTF; DNA: TGTGCCAGCAGCCAAGAATTCGGGACAGGGCGCCCCGGGGCATACACCTTC
size: NA; V: TRBV27; D: NA; J: TRBJ1-6; CDR3: CASSLQGRSSPLHF; DNA: TGTGCCAGCAGTTTACAGGGAAGGAGTTCACCCCTCCACTTT
size: NA; V: TRBV7-8; D: TRBD1; J: TRBJ1-5; CDR3: CASRLTDRGNQPQHF; DNA: TGTGCCAGCAGGCTGACGGACAGGGGGAATCAGCCCCAGCATTTT
size: NA; V: TRBV5-1; D: NA; J: TRBJ1-5; CDR3: CASSLAGESEQPQHF; DNA: TGCGCCAGCAGCTTGGCCGGGGAATCCGAGCAGCCCCAGCATTTT
size: once; V: TRBV19; D: NA; J: TRBJ2-3; CDR3: CASQVGGGADTQYF; DNA: TGTGCCAGCCAAGTGGGGGGGGGCGCAGATACGCAGTATTTT
size: NA; V: TRBV19; D: NA; J: TRBJ2-7; CDR3: CASSPVSQGEQYF; DNA: TGTGCCAGTAGCCCTGTCTCCCAGGGGGAGCAGTACTTC
size: NA; V: TRBV9; D: TRBD1; J: TRBJ1-2; CDR3: CASRQGRSGYTF; DNA: TGTGCCAGCCGACAGGGGCGAAGTGGCTACACCTTC
size: NA; V: TRBV9; D: NA; J: TRBJ1-3; CDR3: CASSTSYSGNTIYF; DNA: TGTGCCAGCAGCACTAGTTACTCTGGAAACACCATATATTTT
size: once; V: TRBV30; D: TRBD1; J: TRBJ2-7; CDR3: CAWTGQGYEQYF; DNA: TGTGCCTGGACGGGACAGGGGTACGAGCAGTACTTC
size: NA; V: TRBV23-1; D: NA; J: TRBJ2-7; CDR3: CASSQSHRITYEQYF; DNA: TGCGCCAGCAGTCAATCTCATAGAATAACCTACGAGCAGTACTTC
size: NA; V: TRBV11-2; D: NA; J: TRBJ2-7; CDR3: CASSPPGGGSGEQYF; DNA: TGTGCCAGCAGCCCCCCGGGGGGCGGGAGCGGTGAGCAGTACTTC
size: NA; V: TRBV12-5; D: TRBD2; J: TRBJ2-7; CDR3: CASGLWLADSYEQYF; DNA: TGTGCTAGTGGTTTGTGGCTAGCGGACTCCTACGAGCAGTACTTC
size: NA; V: TRBV6-5; D: NA; J: TRBJ2-1; CDR3: CASSYSGGLGNEQFF; DNA: TGTGCCAGCAGTTACTCCGGCGGCCTCGGGAATGAGCAGTTCTTC
size: NA; V: TRBV10-3; D: TRBD1; J: TRBJ2-1; CDR3: CAISESRTGLYNEQFF; DNA: TGTGCCATCAGTGAGTCTCGGACAGGGCTCTACAATGAGCAGTTCTTC
size: NA; V: TRBV7-2; D: TRBD1; J: TRBJ2-1; CDR3: CASRDSARNEQFF; DNA: TGTGCCAGCCGGGACAGCGCTCGCAATGAGCAGTTCTTC
size: NA; V: TRBV4-2; D: TRBD2; J: TRBJ2-3; CDR3: CASSGAGGGSDTQYF; DNA: TGTGCCAGCAGCGGAGCGGGGGGGGGATCAGATACGCAGTATTTT
size: once; V: TRBV27; D: NA; J: TRBJ1-6; CDR3: CASRGQSSYNSPLHF; DNA: TGTGCCAGCAGAGGACAGAGCTCCTATAATTCACCCCTCCACTTT
size: NA; V: TRBV2; D: TRBD2; J: TRBJ2-2; CDR3: CASRERAGGGNGELFF; DNA: TGTGCCAGCAGAGAGCGAGCGGGGGGTGGGAACGGGGAGCTGTTTTTT
size: NA; V: TRBV7-3; D: NA; J: TRBJ2-3; CDR3: CASSPQVGTQYF; DNA: TGTGCCAGCAGCCCCCAGGTCGGTACGCAGTATTTT
size: NA; V: TRBV5-4; D: NA; J: TRBJ1-1; CDR3: CASSPGQNTEAFF; DNA: TGTGCCAGCAGCCCAGGACAGAACACTGAAGCTTTCTTT
size: few; V: TRBV7-2; D: NA; J: TRBJ2-1; CDR3: CASSLVRGNEQFF; DNA: TGTGCCAGCAGCCTAGTGCGTGGCAATGAGCAGTTCTTC
size: NA; V: TRBV5-1; D: TRBD1; J: TRBJ1-4; CDR3: CASSAGQGSEKLFF; DNA: TGCGCCAGCAGCGCAGGACAGGGGTCTGAAAAACTGTTTTTT
size: NA; V: TRBV19; D: TRBD1; J: TRBJ1-6; CDR3: CASSILIQGARDSPLHF; DNA: TGTGCCAGTAGTATCCTCATCCAGGGGGCTAGGGATTCACCCCTCCACTTT
size: once; V: TRBV5-4; D: NA; J: TRBJ1-2; CDR3: CASSSGGPKYGYTF; DNA: TGTGCCAGCAGCAGTGGAGGACCCAAGTATGGCTACACCTTC
size: few; V: TRBV5-8; D: NA; J: TRBJ2-3; CDR3: CASIVGRGRGNTQYF; DNA: TGTGCCAGCATCGTAGGCCGGGGGCGGGGGAATACGCAGTATTTT
size: few; V: TRBV29-1; D: TRBD2; J: TRBJ2-1; CDR3: CSDFLAGHYNEQFF; DNA: TGCAGCGACTTCCTAGCGGGCCACTACAATGAGCAGTTCTTC
size: NA; V: TRBV7-9; D: TRBD2; J: TRBJ2-7; CDR3: CASSSRGGGEGYEQYF; DNA: TGTGCCAGCAGCTCCCGCGGTGGGGGGGAGGGCTACGAGCAGTACTTC
size: NA; V: TRBV19; D: TRBD2; J: TRBJ2-3; CDR3: CASTVTSGLTDTQYF; DNA: TGTGCCAGTACCGTGACTAGCGGGTTGACTGATACGCAGTATTTT
size: NA; V: TRBV6-1; D: NA; J: TRBJ2-1; CDR3: CASTGWTSYNEQFF; DNA: TGTGCCAGCACTGGGTGGACATCCTACAATGAGCAGTTCTTC
size: few; V: TRBV7-4; D: NA; J: TRBJ2-7; CDR3: CASSMLPGKSFYEQYF; DNA: TGTGCCAGCAGCATGCTCCCAGGAAAAAGCTTTTACGAGCAGTACTTC
size: NA; V: TRBV5-4; D: TRBD1; J: TRBJ2-5; CDR3: CASSLSGQGQETQYF; DNA: TGTGCCAGCAGCTTATCCGGACAGGGGCAAGAGACCCAGTACTTC
size: NA; V: TRBV4-3; D: NA; J: TRBJ2-2; CDR3: CASSQDPLAGELFF; DNA: TGCGCCAGCAGCCAAGACCCCCTCGCCGGGGAGCTGTTTTTT
size: once; V: TRBV7-2; D: NA; J: TRBJ2-1; CDR3: CASSPQADPSYNEQFF; DNA: TGTGCCAGCAGCCCTCAAGCGGACCCCTCCTACAATGAGCAGTTCTTC
size: NA; V: TRBV5-1; D: NA; J: TRBJ1-6; CDR3: CASSLEWTDDSPLHF; DNA: TGCGCCAGCAGCTTGGAATGGACAGATGATTCACCCCTCCACTTT
size: NA; V: TRBV6-5; D: TRBD1; J: TRBJ2-4; CDR3: CASRRTGAKNIQYF; DNA: TGTGCCAGCAGGAGGACAGGGGCCAAAAACATTCAGTACTTC
size: NA; V: TRBV5-4; D: NA; J: TRBJ1-2; CDR3: CASSLVGGRNYGYTF; DNA: TGTGCCAGCAGCTTGGTAGGCGGCAGAAACTATGGCTACACCTTC
size: NA; V: TRBV7-9; D: TRBD2; J: TRBJ2-1; CDR3: CASSSGRYYEQFF; DNA: TGTGCCAGCAGTAGCGGGAGGTACTATGAGCAGTTCTTC
size: NA; V: TRBV4-1; D: NA; J: TRBJ2-2; CDR3: CATARRVGELFF; DNA: TGCGCCACAGCAAGGAGGGTCGGGGAGCTGTTTTTT
size: NA; V: TRBV9; D: NA; J: TRBJ1-2; CDR3: CASSVGSQTSQYGYTF; DNA: TGTGCCAGCAGCGTAGGCAGCCAGACATCTCAATATGGCTACACCTTC
size: NA; V: TRBV5-1; D: TRBD1; J: TRBJ2-1; CDR3: CASSGRTGSVEQFF; DNA: TGCGCCAGCAGCGGACGGACAGGGTCGGTTGAGCAGTTCTTC
size: NA; V: TRBV6-5; D: NA; J: TRBJ2-5; CDR3: CASSYSKRSQETQYF; DNA: TGTGCCAGCAGTTACTCAAAGCGGTCTCAAGAGACCCAGTACTTC
size: NA; V: TRBV10-3; D: TRBD2; J: TRBJ2-1; CDR3: CAISESGLADSYNEQFF; DNA: TGTGCCATCAGTGAGTCGGGACTAGCTGATTCCTACAATGAGCAGTTCTTC